These T cell receptor beta chains were read from a single sample in a study of shared clonotypes between healthy human individuals. TCRdb's table, derived via immunoSEQ multiplex PCR, lists solely in-frame clones and lacks some. The table shows 850,000 to 1,200,000 clones, with about 76% occurring only once. Sequencing used memory CD4+ T cells sorted from blood. The receptors shown here come from a man between 18 and 29 years old in good health. CDR3s include the opening cysteine and the closing phenylalanine or tryptophan.

TRBV7-9 | CASSPTPGYNEQFF
TRBV7-2 | CASSLALAIQETQYF
TRBV11-2 | CASSLDHSGANVLTF
TRBV15 | CATSREGLQETQYF
TRBV5-1 | CASSSSGPLTGLSYEQYF
TRBV19 | CASTLGGRGYGYTF
TRBV5-1 | CASSPRTSGGHNEQFF
TRBV2 | CASSPDSGGAPEAFF
TRBV5-1 | CASSPNYNEQFF
TRBV21-1 | CASRPGTSGVFQETQYF
TRBV11-2 | CASSPGLLEETQYF
TRBV6-1 | CASSERGISSYNSPLHF
TRBV28 | CASSPAGNRQETQYF
TRBV6-5 | CASSPPGTDTQYF
TRBV19 | CASSPTGGWTEAFF
TRBV19 | CASSSLGRTNTEAFF
TRBV5-1 | CASSGSGGRGETQYF
TRBV6-5 | CCTGVESPLHF
TRBV6-5 | CASSSAAQRSYNEQFF
TRBV30 | CALAETVMGGYTF
TRBV14 | CASSQGNTIYF
TRBV7-6 | CASSLGGGETQYF
TRBV2 | CASSPGGALYNEQFF
TRBV7-9 | CASSLFDKSGLYF
TRBV15 | CATSRDLLQDTQYF
TRBV6-6 | CASTYRQGPQPQHF
TRBV7-9 | CASSLGTGTLDYGYTF
TRBV10-3 | CAIRPGGSYEQYF
TRBV2 | CASKLVKNIQYF
TRBV21-1 | CASSNYPGEPDTEAFF
TRBV5-8 | CASSRRVGNQPQHF
TRBV18 | CASSPNGGRDGYTF
TRBV5-6 | CASSGPLGGKVAGANVLTF